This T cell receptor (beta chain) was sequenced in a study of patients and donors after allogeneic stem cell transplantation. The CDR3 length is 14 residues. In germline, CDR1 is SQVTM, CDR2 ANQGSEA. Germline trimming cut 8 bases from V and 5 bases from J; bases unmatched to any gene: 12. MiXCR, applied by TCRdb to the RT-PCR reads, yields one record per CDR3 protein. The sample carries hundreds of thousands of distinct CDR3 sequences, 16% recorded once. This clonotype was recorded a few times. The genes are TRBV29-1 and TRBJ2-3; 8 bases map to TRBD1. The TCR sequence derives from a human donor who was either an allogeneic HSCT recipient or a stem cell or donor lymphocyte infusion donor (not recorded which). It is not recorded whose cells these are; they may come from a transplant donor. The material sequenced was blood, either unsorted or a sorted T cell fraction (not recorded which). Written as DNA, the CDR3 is TGCAGCCTCCTTCCGGGACAGGTTCGAGATACGCAGTATTTT. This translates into CSLLPGQVRDTQYF.